This T cell receptor beta chain was sequenced during a study of blood T cell repertoires in COVID-19. For the study at large: From T cells, B-cell-depleted T cells, or PBMCs came the material, which was cDNA or gDNA.

V shed 5 bases, J shed 6 bases, and the junction held 5 bases outside the gene matches. The CDR3 loop spans 16 amino acids. The germline V gene encodes CDR1 LGHDT and CDR2 YNNKEL (reference sequence). Clones were read by immunoSEQ multiplex PCR, and TCRdb kept only the in-frame ones, dropping some. The sample lists roughly 260,000 clones, roughly 80% occurring once. The chain recombines TRBV3-1 (or the pseudogene TRBV3-2) with TRBJ2-3, with 16 bases that match TRBD2. This receptor was obtained from a woman aged 80 or over with active or convalescent COVID-19. The specimen sequenced was peripheral blood. The CDR3 sequence is CASSWGLAGGSDTQYF. The DNA of the CDR3 is TGTGCCAGCAGCTGGGGACTAGCGGGAGGGTCCGATACGCAGTATTTT.